This TCR beta chain emerged from a study of Ad26.COV2.S vaccination and SARS-CoV-2 variants. Across the study: Of the COV1001 trial arms, the Ad26.COV2.S arm included the donor. Participants got Ad26.COV2.S intramuscularly, once or twice 56 days apart. Findings and limits, study-wide: Breadth measured for non-spike TCRs was similar across vaccine and placebo recipients.

Germline lookup yields CDR1 MNHEY and CDR2 SVGAGI. The CDR3 consists of 12 residues. V shed 6 bases and J 4 bases; nucleotides not matched to a gene: 0. In regard to this clone: Its antigen is currently unknown.

Treatment of the sample: over 15 received Ad26.COV2.S at low or high dose, single or two shots; 5 received placebo; per-sample allocation not given. Sampling took place 63 days after the first vaccine or placebo injection. The donor's status was that of an adult aged 18-55 years in Boston. Sequenced by immunoSEQ multiplex PCR; TCRdb stores in-frame clones only, minus some. This sample has roughly 350,000 clones, with around 87% found just once. V usage is TRBV6-5 and J usage is TRBJ1-2, with 9 bases lining up with TRBD1. The specimen was peripheral blood, collected in a trial of Ad26.COV2.S vaccine versus placebo. This TCR came from a person aged 18 to 65 who received the Ad26.COV2.S COVID-19 vaccine or a placebo. The CDR3 sequence is CASRTGGYGYTF. As DNA, the CDR3 is TGTGCCAGCAGGACAGGGGGCTATGGCTACACCTTC.